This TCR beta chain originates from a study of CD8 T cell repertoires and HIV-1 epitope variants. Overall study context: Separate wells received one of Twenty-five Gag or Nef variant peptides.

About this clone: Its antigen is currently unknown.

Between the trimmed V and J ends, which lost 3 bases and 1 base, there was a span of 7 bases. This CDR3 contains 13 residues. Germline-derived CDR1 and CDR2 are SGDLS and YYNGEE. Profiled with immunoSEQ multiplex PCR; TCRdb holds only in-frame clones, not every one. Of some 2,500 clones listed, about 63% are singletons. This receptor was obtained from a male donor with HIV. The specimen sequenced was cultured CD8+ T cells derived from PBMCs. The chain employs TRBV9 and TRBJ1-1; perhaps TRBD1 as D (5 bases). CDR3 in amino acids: CASSEGPNTEAFF. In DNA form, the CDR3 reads TGTGCCAGCAGCGAGGGACCGAACACTGAAGCTTTCTTT.